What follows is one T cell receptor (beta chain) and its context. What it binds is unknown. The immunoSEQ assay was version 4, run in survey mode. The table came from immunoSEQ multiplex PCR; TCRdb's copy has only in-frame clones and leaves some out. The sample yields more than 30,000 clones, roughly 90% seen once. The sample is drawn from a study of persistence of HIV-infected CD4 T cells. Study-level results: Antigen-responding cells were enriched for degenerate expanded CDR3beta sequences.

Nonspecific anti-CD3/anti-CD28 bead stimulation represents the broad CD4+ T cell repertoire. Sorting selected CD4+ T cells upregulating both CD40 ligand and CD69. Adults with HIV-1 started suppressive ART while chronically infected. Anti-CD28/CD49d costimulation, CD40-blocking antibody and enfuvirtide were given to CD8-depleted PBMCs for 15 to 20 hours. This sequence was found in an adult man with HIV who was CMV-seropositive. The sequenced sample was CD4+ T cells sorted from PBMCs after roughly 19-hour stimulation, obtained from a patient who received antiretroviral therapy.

The chain's CDR3 is CASSPWTGVVDEQFF. CDR3 bases: TGTGCCAGCAGCCCTTGGACAGGGGTTGTGGATGAGCAGTTCTTC. The chain employs TRBV14 and TRBJ2-1; 9 bases agree with TRBD1. CDR3 length: 15 amino acids. Germline V gene sequence: CDR1 SGHDN, CDR2 FVKESK. J gave up 8 bases and V 4 bases, and 9 bases lay outside the gene matches.